Below are 4 T cell receptor delta chains sequenced from a single sample in a study of DNA immune sequencing with unique molecular identifiers. A 32-plex genomic DNA assay used primers for all 8 TRDV and 4 TRDJ genes. Adapter PCR followed 3 barcoding PCR cycles that attached a 12-nucleotide UMI. TCRdb re-processed the multiplex PCR reads via CATT. The sample holds around 5,200 delta-chain clones, approximately 10% seen once. Sequencing input: gamma-delta T cells enriched from blood buffy coat, or unenriched PBMCs (not recorded which). Receptor source: a human donor in good health.

There are a few counts of this clone. As DNA, the CDR3 is TGTGCCTGTGACACCGCCGGGGCCCGCTCCTGGGACACCCGACAGATGTTTTTC. Its translation: CACDTAGARSWDTRQMFF. This chain connects TRDV2 to TRDJ3; D not certain. The ends were cut back, 0 bases at V and 0 bases at J, with 11 bases in the middle. CDR1 and CDR2 (germline): GEAIGNYY, EKD. This CDR3 spans 18 amino acids.

A remark on this clone: Only one base separates this from a far larger clonotype, so it likely reflects a read error. This chain uses TRDV1 with TRDJ1; a possible D gene is TRDD3 (6 bases). The J gene is not listed in TCRdb, so it was assigned here from a DNA match to germline. Germline lookup yields CDR1 TSWWSYY and CDR2 QGS. The CDR3 contains 25 residues. Trimming cost V 0 bases and J 0 bases, with 38 bases left between them. This chain's CDR3 is CALGELKPPYAKPMGIPSYTDKLIF. The CDR3 DNA follows: TGTGCTCTTGGGGAACTAAAGCCTCCTTATGCCAAACCGATGGGGATTCCCTCGTACACCGATAAACTCATCTTT.

In regard to this clone: TCRdb's protein for this DNA is that of a much larger clone and differs from the translation at residue 5, likely a read error; the protein shown is the DNA translation. The V gene is TRDV2, the J gene TRDJ2; 12 bases are shared with TRDD3. CDR1 GEAIGNYY and CDR2 EKD come from the germline V gene. The junction had 10 bases not matched to a gene; V was cut back by 3 bases and J by 3 bases. The CDR3 has 18 residues. In DNA, the CDR3 is TGTGCCTGTGACGCCCTACTGGGGGATACTTCTCTGACAGCACAACTCTTCTTT. It codes for CACDALLGDTSLTAQLFF.

This clone came up a few times. A read error likely explains this, since a far larger clone differs by one base. This CDR3 is also generated by other DNA sequences in the sample. This sequence joins TRDV2 and TRDJ1; 11 bases match TRDD3. CDR1 and CDR2 (germline): GEAIGNYY, EKD. This CDR3 is 15 amino acids long. V was pared by 7 bases and J by 3 bases, with 9 bases of the junction left unmatched. DNA for the CDR3: TGTGCCTGCGACCCACTGGGGGATAAATCCGATAAACTCATCTTT. This gives the protein CACDPLGDKSDKLIF.